Listed below are T cell receptor beta chains from one sample, sequenced in a study of T cells in Graves' hyperthyroidism and ophthalmopathy. Each CDR3 protein gets one entry after TCRdb re-called the multiplex PCR reads with MiXCR. This table holds 550,000 to 800,000 distinct CDR3 sequences, 17% found once. The sample comprised blood. The receptor set was obtained from a man aged 45-60 years with Graves' hyperthyroidism. Each CDR3 is given with its conserved first and last residue. The order of the fields is D gene, V gene, clone size, J gene, CDR3 DNA, CDR3 protein. A D gene is named only where the DNA matches it firmly. Size tells how often a clone was seen (once, few, many) or the class of an expanded clone, and some rows leave it out.

TRBD2	TRBV12-3/TRBV12-4	many	TRBJ2-3	TGTGCCAGCAGGATCAGCGGGAGGTTAGGAGATACGCAGTATTTT	CASRISGRLGDTQYF
NA	TRBV28	many	TRBJ1-1	TGTGCCAGCAGTTTTACCGACCAGAACACTGAAGCTTTCTTT	CASSFTDQNTEAFF
TRBD2	TRBV9	few	TRBJ2-2	TGTGCCAGCAGTTTTCCTGGGACTAGCGGGAACACCGGGGAGCTGTTTTTT	CASSFPGTSGNTGELFF
TRBD1	TRBV28	many	TRBJ1-5	TGTGCCAGCAGCCCCGAGGGGGCGAGGCGGCAGCCCCAGCATTTT	CASSPEGARRQPQHF
TRBD2	TRBV28	many	TRBJ2-4	TGTGCCAGCAGTAGGGGGACTAGCACAAAAAACATTCAGTACTTC	CASSRGTSTKNIQYF
TRBD2	TRBV30	NA	TRBJ2-7	TGTGCCTTCGCAGTCGGGACTAGCGGGAGTAGCGAGCAGTACTTC	CAFAVGTSGSSEQYF
NA	TRBV11-2	many	TRBJ2-1	TGTGCCAGCAGCTTACGGCTAGCTGCGCTCAATGAGCAGTTCTTC	CASSLRLAALNEQFF
NA	TRBV12-3/TRBV12-4	many	TRBJ2-7	TGTGCCAGCAGTTTCAGGGTATTAATGGGGGAGCAGTACTTC	CASSFRVLMGEQYF
TRBD1	TRBV7-2	NA	TRBJ2-5	TGTGCCAGCAGCTTATCGCGACAGGGGGTTCAAGAGACCCAGTACTTC	CASSLSRQGVQETQYF
TRBD1	TRBV6-1	many	TRBJ1-2	TGTGCCAGCAGTTTAGGGACAGGGGCCGGCTACACCTTC	CASSLGTGAGYTF
TRBD2	TRBV10-3	NA	TRBJ2-1	TGTGCCATCGCTAGCGGGACTTCGGGGGATGAGCAGTTCTTC	CAIASGTSGDEQFF
NA	TRBV19	few	TRBJ1-4	TGTGCCAGTAGGGGGGATAGGCGCGAAAAACTGTTTTTT	CASRGDRREKLFF
NA	TRBV7-9	NA	TRBJ2-1	TGTGCCAGCAGCTTAGAATTTTTGACATGGGAGCAGTTCTTC	CASSLEFLTWEQFF
NA	TRBV5-4	few	TRBJ2-5	TGTGCCAGCAGACCGGCAGGGTGGCAACAAGAGACCCAGTACTTC	CASRPAGWQQETQYF
TRBD1	TRBV5-1	NA	TRBJ2-3	TGCGCCAGCAGCTTGGGATACCGGGACAGTTCCACAGATACGCAGTATTTT	CASSLGYRDSSTDTQYF
TRBD2	TRBV6-5	many	TRBJ2-1	TGTGCCAGCAGTTACTCGAGGGTAGCGGGAGTGTCGGGGGAGCAGTTCTTC	CASSYSRVAGVSGEQFF
NA	TRBV28	few	TRBJ2-7	TGTGCCAGCAGCCTGCCCGCCTTATCCTACGAGCAGTACTTC	CASSLPALSYEQYF
TRBD1	TRBV6-2/TRBV6-3	few	TRBJ1-2	TGTGCCAGCAGGGACAGGGTAAACGGCTACACCTTC	CASRDRVNGYTF
TRBD1	TRBV9	many	TRBJ2-2	TGTGCCAGCAGCGTAGAGGCAGGGGGAAGAACCGGGGAGCTGTTTTTT	CASSVEAGGRTGELFF
NA	TRBV19	few	TRBJ1-5	TGTGCCAGTAGTAGGGAACTGAGGCAGCCCCAGCATTTT	CASSRELRQPQHF
TRBD2	TRBV7-8	many	TRBJ2-1	TGTGCCAGCAGACAAGGGACTAGCAGCAATGAGCAGTTCTTC	CASRQGTSSNEQFF
NA	TRBV3-1	many	TRBJ1-2	TGTGCCAGCAGCCAAGATCCGAGGGGAGGCTACACCTTC	CASSQDPRGGYTF
NA	TRBV5-4	NA	TRBJ2-6	TGTGCCAGCAGCTCCCCAGGCCCTGGGGCCAACGTCCTGACTTTC	CASSSPGPGANVLTF
TRBD2	TRBV18	NA	TRBJ2-7	TGTGCCAGCTCACCACCATCTAGCGGGAGCCACGAGCAGTACTTC	CASSPPSSGSHEQYF
NA	TRBV19	few	TRBJ1-3	TGTGCCAGTGGGATGCCGCAGGGGAGCTCTGGAAACACCATATATTTT	CASGMPQGSSGNTIYF
NA	TRBV5-1	few	TRBJ2-1	TGCGCCAGCATCGGCGGGATGAAGAATGAGCAGTTCTTC	CASIGGMKNEQFF
TRBD1	TRBV28	many	TRBJ2-1	TGTGCCAGCAGTTCCCTCGGTGTGGGGACCGGGACAGGGCTCAATGAGCAGTTCTTC	CASSSLGVGTGTGLNEQFF
NA	TRBV6-1	many	TRBJ1-5	TGTGCCAGCAGGGGTCAAATGGCAAGCAATCAGCCCCAGCATTTT	CASRGQMASNQPQHF
NA	TRBV6-1	many	TRBJ2-7	TGTGCCAGCAGTGTGGACGGGAGCCTCTCCTACGAGCAGTACTTC	CASSVDGSLSYEQYF
TRBD1	TRBV20-1	NA	TRBJ1-5	TGCAGTGCAGTTACAGGGGACTTTCAGCCCCAGCATTTT	CSAVTGDFQPQHF
NA	TRBV12-3/TRBV12-4	many	TRBJ1-5	TGTGCCAGCTCGAAGACCCGGGATCAGCCCCAGCATTTT	CASSKTRDQPQHF
NA	TRBV11-2	many	TRBJ2-1	TGTGCCAGCAGCCCCCGCTTGGGTGGGGGCAATGAGCAGTTCTTC	CASSPRLGGGNEQFF
TRBD2	TRBV6-1	NA	TRBJ2-1	TGTGCCAGCTGGGGGCGGGAGGGCCCCTACAATGAGCAGTTCTTC	CASWGREGPYNEQFF
NA	TRBV28	many	TRBJ1-2	TGTGCCAGCAGATACACTGGGCCCTATGGCTACACCTTC	CASRYTGPYGYTF
NA	TRBV20-1	NA	TRBJ2-7	TGCAGTGCTAAATTTAGCGGATTAGGCTACGAGCAGTACTTC	CSAKFSGLGYEQYF
TRBD2	TRBV7-2	many	TRBJ2-1	TGTGCCAGCAGCCCTAGACTAGCGGGAGGGCCCCAGCAGTTCTTC	CASSPRLAGGPQQFF
TRBD2	TRBV24-1	many	TRBJ2-1	TGTGCCACCAGTCAGGGACTAGCGGGCCTAGGGGTATACAATGAGCAGTTCTTC	CATSQGLAGLGVYNEQFF
NA	TRBV6-2/TRBV6-3	NA	TRBJ2-5	TGTGCCAGCAGTTTCAACTCCTTTGGGCCAAAAGAGACCCAGTACTTC	CASSFNSFGPKETQYF
TRBD1	TRBV5-6	few	TRBJ2-1	TGTGCCAGCAGCTCGCCCGGACAGGGGCACAATGAGCAGTTCTTC	CASSSPGQGHNEQFF
TRBD1	TRBV12-3/TRBV12-4	NA	TRBJ1-2	TGTGCCAGCAGTCTACAGGGGGCGGTGGGTGGCTACACCTTC	CASSLQGAVGGYTF
NA	TRBV28	many	TRBJ1-2	TGTGCCAGCAGTCCCGCCTCGGGAAACAACTATGGCTACACCTTC	CASSPASGNNYGYTF
NA	TRBV12-3/TRBV12-4	NA	TRBJ1-6	TGTGCCAGCAGTTTGGGTGTAAGGCGGTCACCCCTCCACTTT	CASSLGVRRSPLHF
NA	TRBV27	few	TRBJ1-5	TGTGCCAGCAGTTACGGCGGCGATCAGCCCCAGCATTTT	CASSYGGDQPQHF
NA	TRBV4-3	NA	TRBJ2-2	TGCGCCAGCAGCCAGAACAGGGCCGGGGAGCTGTTTTTT	CASSQNRAGELFF
NA	TRBV5-5	once	TRBJ1-1	TGTGCCAGCAGCTTGGAACTAGTCGTGAACACTGAAGCTTTCTTT	CASSLELVVNTEAFF
TRBD1	TRBV20-1	many	TRBJ2-2	TGCAGTGTTCGGGCAGGGGGGAACACCGGGGAGCTGTTTTTT	CSVRAGGNTGELFF
NA	TRBV4-2	NA	TRBJ1-3	TGTGCCAGCAGCCAAGAGACAGACTCTGGAAACACCATATATTTT	CASSQETDSGNTIYF
NA	TRBV11-2	many	TRBJ1-1	TGTGCCAGCACCATAGGGGTGTTCACTGAAGCTTTCTTT	CASTIGVFTEAFF
TRBD2	TRBV30	many	TRBJ2-7	TGTGCCTGGAGTGTAACGGTGCGGGGGGTCTACGAGCAGTACTTC	CAWSVTVRGVYEQYF
TRBD2	TRBV10-3	few	TRBJ2-7	TGTGCCACAAAACTAGCGGGAGGCGGCGCGCAGTACTTC	CATKLAGGGAQYF
TRBD2	TRBV20-1	few	TRBJ2-1	TGCAGTGCCTACAGGACTAGCTCCTACAATGAGCAGCTCTTC	CSAYRTSSYNEQLF
NA	TRBV29-1	NA	TRBJ2-1	TGCAGCGTTGAGTACAATGAGCAGTTCTTC	CSVEYNEQFF
NA	TRBV5-1	NA	TRBJ2-4	TGCGCCAGCAGCTTAATCAGCGGCGAGGGGGACATTCAGTACTTC	CASSLISGEGDIQYF
TRBD1	TRBV12-3/TRBV12-4	many	TRBJ2-7	TGTGCCAGCGCAGACCGCCGGACAGGAAATTACGAGCAGTACTTC	CASADRRTGNYEQYF
NA	TRBV14	NA	TRBJ2-3	TGTGCCAGCAGCCATCACACAGATACGCAGTATTTT	CASSHHTDTQYF
NA	TRBV7-9	NA	TRBJ1-2	TGTGCCAGCAGCTTAGGAGCAGTGCACTATGGCTACACCTTC	CASSLGAVHYGYTF
NA	TRBV20-1	NA	TRBJ2-1	TGCAGTGCTAGGGACTTCTCCTACAATGAGCAGTTCTTC	CSARDFSYNEQFF
TRBD1	TRBV3-1	NA	TRBJ2-5	TGTGCCAGCAGCCCGAAGGACAGGGGCGGCGAGACCCAGTACTTC	CASSPKDRGGETQYF
TRBD2	TRBV6-1	NA	TRBJ2-1	TGTGCCAGCAGCCAAGCGGGAGGGTACTACAATGAGCAGTTCTTC	CASSQAGGYYNEQFF
NA	TRBV28	many	TRBJ2-1	TGTGCCAGCGCGGGGGGGGGACAGGGCCCAACCGCATCCTACAATGAGCAGTTCTTC	CASAGGGQGPTASYNEQFF